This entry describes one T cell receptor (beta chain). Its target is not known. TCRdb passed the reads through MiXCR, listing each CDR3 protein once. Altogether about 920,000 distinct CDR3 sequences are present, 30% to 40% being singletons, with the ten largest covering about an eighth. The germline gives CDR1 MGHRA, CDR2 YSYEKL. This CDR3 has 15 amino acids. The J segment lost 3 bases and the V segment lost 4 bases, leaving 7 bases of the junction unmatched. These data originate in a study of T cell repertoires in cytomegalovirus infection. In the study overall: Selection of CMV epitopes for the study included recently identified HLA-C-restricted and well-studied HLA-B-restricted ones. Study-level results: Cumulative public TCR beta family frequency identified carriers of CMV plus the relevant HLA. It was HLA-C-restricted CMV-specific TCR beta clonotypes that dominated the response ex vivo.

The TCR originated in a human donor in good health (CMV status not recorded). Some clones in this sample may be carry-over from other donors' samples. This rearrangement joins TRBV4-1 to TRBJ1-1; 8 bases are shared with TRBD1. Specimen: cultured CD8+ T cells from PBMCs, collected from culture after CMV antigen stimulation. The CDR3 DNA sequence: TGCGCCAGCAGCCGATTACAGGGGGAAGACACTGAAGCTTTCTTT. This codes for CASSRLQGEDTEAFF.